This TCR beta chain was identified during a study of CD8 T cells in Susac syndrome. Overall study findings and caveats: The CD4+ T cell repertoires, which came from Susac syndrome patients, showed no sign of clonal expansion.

Germline V gene lookup returns CDR1 ENHRY and CDR2 SYGVKD. Trimming removed 4 bases from V and 7 bases from J; junction bases left unmatched: 5. The CDR3 sequence is 16 residues long. The authors reverse transcribed roughly 0.5 to 1 ug RNA with random hexamers. TCRdb re-analysed the immunoSEQ multiplex PCR reads in MiXCR, keeping a single row per CDR3 protein. The sample consists of roughly 75,000 distinct CDR3 sequences, about 92% of them appearing once. Turning to this clonotype: Its antigen remains unidentified.

TCR beta sequences were obtained from blood CD8+ and CD4+ T cells. The sample taken for sequencing was CD4+ T cells from PBMCs. The chain couples TRBV10-3 to TRBJ2-1; 15 nucleotides line up with TRBD2. The receptor was isolated from a human donor with Susac syndrome. CDR3 in DNA: TGTGCCATCAGTGTAGGACTAGCGGGGGGGCGTAATGAGCAGTTCTTC. This translates into CAISVGLAGGRNEQFF.